Following are 24 T cell receptor beta chains from one sample sequenced in a study of early T cells in non-severe SARS-CoV-2 infection. TCRdb fed the 5' RACE reads into MiXCR, producing one record per CDR3 protein. The table lists tens of thousands of distinct CDR3 sequences, around 20% of them singletons. The sequencing here drew on whole blood, taken at baseline. Every receptor here comes from an adult who was a healthcare worker with PCR-confirmed SARS-CoV-2 infection or an uninfected control (not recorded which).

This clonotype appeared a few times. For the CDR3, the DNA is TGCGCCAGCAGCCAAGGGGGTAGCGGGGGGCCCTACAATGAGCAGTTCTTC. Translating gives CASSQGGSGGPYNEQFF. J is TRBJ2-1 and V is TRBV4-1, with 10 bases matching TRBD2. With 1 base clipped from V and 2 bases from J, the junction kept 5 bases outside the gene matches. The V gene's germline CDR1 is MGHRA and CDR2 YSYEKL. The CDR3 covers 17 residues.

As for this clonotype: At one end the junction does not follow the germline gene, possibly because of a read error. V usage is TRBV5-1 and J usage is TRBJ2-3; D gene unclear. CDR1 SGHRS and CDR2 YFSETQ come from the germline V gene. The CDR3 totals 14 residues. This CDR3 is CASRLGSSTDTQYF. In DNA form, the CDR3 reads TGCGCCAGCAGGTTGGGGTCTAGCACAGATACGCAGTATTTT. Looking up the rest from reference TRBV5-1 and TRBJ2-3 gives the full variable domain: KAGVTQTPRYLIKTRGQQVTLSCSPISGHRSVSWYQQTPGQGLQFLFEYFSETQRNKGNFPGRFSGRQFSNSRSEMNVSTLELGDSALYLCASRLGSSTDTQYFGPGTRLTVL.

This clonotype was counted at least ten times. The CDR3 DNA reads as TGTCCCACCGGTGGCTACACCTTC. Amino acid sequence: CPTGGYTF. The chain carries TRBV19 and TRBJ1-2; D not certain. Germline CDR1 reads LNHDA; CDR2 reads SQIVND (reference sequence). The CDR3 is made up of 8 amino acids.

This clonotype was detected only a few times. The chain combines TRBV5-5 with TRBJ1-1; D is unresolved. Germline V lookup: CDR1 SGHKS, CDR2 YYEKEE (reference sequence). V dropped 0 bases and J dropped 3 bases, with 3 bases sitting between them. The CDR3 totals 12 residues. The CDR3 DNA reads TGTGCCAGCAGCTTGGCGGACACTGAAGCTTTCTTT. Its protein product is CASSLADTEAFF.

Only a few counts were recorded for this clonotype. The J gene is TRBJ2-3, the V gene TRBV10-2, with D possibly TRBD1 on 7 matching bases. V was trimmed by 8 bases and J by 6 bases, leaving 12 bases between them. This CDR3 has 12 residues. Germline CDR1 WSHSY, CDR2 SAAADI. The CDR3 bases are TGCGCCAGCCTATCAGGGGGGGATACGCAGTATTTT. Its protein product is CASLSGGDTQYF.

The chain combines TRBV11-2 with TRBJ1-2, with D possibly TRBD1 on 6 matching bases. Trimming took off 2 bases at V and 2 bases at J, with 12 bases between the two ends. CDR3 length: 15 residues. CDR1 and CDR2 from the germline V gene are SGHAT and FQNNGV. CDR3 in amino acids: CASSLLTGANYGYTF. For the CDR3, the DNA is TGTGCCAGCAGCTTATTGACGGGGGCAAACTATGGCTACACCTTC.

This clonotype has just a few counts. The chain joins TRBV7-3 to TRBJ1-1, with a tentative D call TRBD1 (5 bases). This CDR3 region has 15 residues. V was shortened by 5 bases and J by 0 bases, with 13 bases between the two germline ends. Germline V gene sequence: CDR1 SGHTA, CDR2 FQGTGA. The CDR3 sequence: CASSRDGALNTEAFF. The DNA for the CDR3 is TGTGCCAGCAGCCGGGACGGCGCATTGAACACTGAAGCTTTCTTT.

The rearrangement uses TRBV5-1 and TRBJ2-6, with D maybe TRBD2 (5 bases). V was cut by 7 bases and J by 2 bases, with 13 bases left in between. CDR3 length: 15 amino acids. The V gene's germline CDR1 is SGHRS and CDR2 YFSETQ. CDR3 loop: CASSVPGAGANVLTF. In DNA, the CDR3 is TGCGCCAGCTCCGTCCCCGGGGCTGGGGCCAACGTCCTGACTTTC.

V is TRBV12-3 or TRBV12-4 and J is TRBJ1-1, with 8 bases aligning to TRBD1. The CDR3 covers 13 residues. Trimming at V came to 4 bases and at J to 6 bases, leaving 4 bases not matched to a gene. CDR3 sequence reads: CASSSETGAEAFF. Here the CDR3 DNA reads TGTGCCAGCAGTTCCGAGACAGGGGCTGAAGCTTTCTTT.

This clonotype was seen a handful of times. This sequence joins TRBV6-5 and TRBJ2-5, with D possibly TRBD1 on 5 matching bases. Germline lookup yields CDR1 MNHEY and CDR2 SVGAGI. The CDR3 is made up of 13 amino acids. The germline V and J ends were trimmed by 6 bases and 5 bases, with 13 bases remaining between them. The CDR3 DNA is TGTGCCAGCAGAACCCGACAGCTCGAGACCCAGTACTTC. This translates into CASRTRQLETQYF.

This clonotype was observed a single time. The chain joins TRBV5-5 to TRBJ2-7, with TRBD2 matching 8 bases. The CDR3 extends over 15 amino acids. V lost 3 bases and J lost 2; bases outside the gene matches: 7. CDR1 SGHKS and CDR2 YYEKEE come from the germline V gene (reference sequence). The DNA for the CDR3 is TGTGCCAGCAGCTACGGACAGCGGGGGACCTACGAGCAGTACTTC. This gives the protein CASSYGQRGTYEQYF.

This clonotype was seen many times. This rearrangement joins TRBV5-1 to TRBJ1-2; no firm D call. The CDR3 contains 15 residues. CDR1 is SGHRS, CDR2 YFSETQ, per germline. V was trimmed by 0 bases and J by 2 bases, leaving 11 bases between them. Written as DNA, the CDR3 is TGCGCCAGCAGCTTGGCCGGAGACGGGAACTATGGCTACACCTTC. Translation gives CASSLAGDGNYGYTF.

The V and J genes are TRBV5-6 and TRBJ2-1; D call uncertain. V shed 1 base and J shed 2 bases, with 13 bases lying between them. CDR1 and CDR2 (germline): SGHDT, YYEEEE. CDR3 length equals 16 residues. The CDR3 is CASSLRSAGPYNEQFF. CDR3 coding DNA: TGTGCCAGCAGCTTGAGGTCGGCAGGACCCTACAATGAGCAGTTCTTC. The whole variable domain, remainder taken from reference TRBV5-6 and TRBJ2-1, is DAGVTQSPTHLIKTRGQQVTLRCSPKSGHDTVSWYQQALGQGPQFIFQYYEEEERQRGNFPDRFSGHQFPNYSSELNVNALLLGDSALYLCASSLRSAGPYNEQFFGPGTRLTVL.

This clonotype was seen repeatedly, ten times or more. This chain connects TRBV7-8 to TRBJ1-1; perhaps TRBD1 as D (5 bases). CDR3 size: 13 residues. Germline CDR1 reads SGHVS; CDR2 reads FQNEAQ. Trimming shortened V by 5 bases and J by 7 bases, and 14 bases separated the two germline ends. CDR3 residues: CASSLGPQVEAFF. In nucleotides, the CDR3 is TGTGCCAGCAGCCTCGGCCCACAGGTTGAAGCTTTCTTT.

This clonotype was observed a handful of times. This rearrangement joins TRBV19 to TRBJ2-3; TRBD2 agrees at 11 bases. V dropped 5 bases and J dropped 2; count of bases not matched to a gene: 6. Germline loops: CDR1 LNHDA, CDR2 SQIVND (reference sequence). CDR3 length: 16 residues. The CDR3 coding sequence is TGTGCCAGTAGTGCCCTAGCGGGGGGCTACACAGATACGCAGTATTTT. It specifies CASSALAGGYTDTQYF. Using reference TRBV19 and TRBJ2-3 for the parts outside the CDR3, the full variable domain is DGGITQSPKYLFRKEGQNVTLSCEQNLNHDAMYWYRQDPGQGLRLIYYSQIVNDFQKGDIAEGYSVSREKKESFPLTVTSAQKNPTAFYLCASSALAGGYTDTQYFGPGTRLTVL.

This rearrangement joins TRBV10-3 to TRBJ2-3, with 7 bases that match TRBD1. This CDR3 is 15 amino acids long. V lost 3 bases to trimming and J lost 2 bases; unmatched junction nucleotides: 5. Germline lookup yields CDR1 ENHRY and CDR2 SYGVKD. CDR3 DNA: TGTGCCATCAGTGATGCAGGGGGAAACACAGATACGCAGTATTTT. This encodes CAISDAGGNTDTQYF.

The count of this clonotype is one. The rearrangement uses TRBV12-3 or TRBV12-4 and TRBJ1-2, with 10 bases that match TRBD1. V dropped 6 bases and J dropped 8; count of bases not matched to a gene: 6. The CDR3 spans 13 residues. The CDR3 DNA follows: TGTGCCAGCAGCCGACAGGGGGCGCGCGGCTACACCTTC. It is translated as CASSRQGARGYTF.

This sequence joins TRBV3-1 and TRBJ2-4, with 8 bases lining up with TRBD1. V shed 4 bases and J 8 bases; nucleotides not matched to a gene: 7. The CDR3 has 14 residues. The germline gives CDR1 LGHDT, CDR2 YNNKEL (reference sequence). The CDR3 bases are TGTGCCAGCAGCCCCACAGGGGGGATATACATTCAGTACTTC. Amino acids: CASSPTGGIYIQYF.

In its sample, this clonotype was seen a few times. This chain links TRBV10-3 with TRBJ1-1; D may be TRBD1 (6 bases). V lost 4 bases and J 1 base, leaving 10 bases between the germline ends. This CDR3 comprises 14 residues. From germline, CDR1 is ENHRY and CDR2 SYGVKD. CDR3 nucleotides: TGTGCCATCAGTGCGGGACAACAGAACACTGAAGCTTTCTTT. This gives the protein CAISAGQQNTEAFF.

This chain uses TRBV18 with TRBJ2-7; the D gene is possibly TRBD1 (7 bases). The CDR3 sequence is 13 residues long. Deletions cut 6 bases from V and 7 bases from J, with 16 bases between. Germline V gene data show CDR1 as KGHSH and CDR2 as LQKENI. CDR3 sequence (DNA): TGTGCCAGCTCCTTCGAGGGGGCGGGAGAGCAGTACTTC. It specifies CASSFEGAGEQYF. The full variable domain, with the rest looked up from reference TRBV18 and TRBJ2-7, is NAGVMQNPRHLVRRRGQEARLRCSPMKGHSHVYWYRQLPEEGLKFMVYLQKENIIDESGMPKERFSAEFPKEGPSILRIQQVVRGDSAAYFCASSFEGAGEQYFGPGTRLTVT.

The table lists this clonotype with a few counts. The chain recombines TRBV7-9 with TRBJ1-1, with 7 bases that match TRBD1. J gave up 8 bases and V 2 bases, and 8 bases lay outside the gene matches. CDR1 and CDR2 (germline): SEHNR, FQNEAQ (reference sequence). The CDR3 has 14 amino acids. The CDR3 DNA reads as TGTGCCAGCAGCTTACCAAGAGACAGGGCCGAAGCTTTCTTT. It yields the protein CASSLPRDRAEAFF.

The chain combines TRBV5-1 with TRBJ1-1; D is perhaps TRBD1 (5 bases). The CDR3 totals 14 residues. From germline, CDR1 is SGHRS and CDR2 YFSETQ. V lost 5 bases and J 3 bases, leaving 14 bases between the germline ends. CDR3 in DNA: TGCGCCAGCAGGGGCCAGGGAGTGGACACTGAAGCTTTCTTT. Translated: CASRGQGVDTEAFF.

The V gene is TRBV10-3, the J gene TRBJ2-1; D possibly matches TRBD1 or TRBD2 (5 bases each). CDR1 and CDR2 (germline): ENHRY, SYGVKD. V was shortened by 11 bases and J by 4 bases, with 12 bases between the two germline ends. The CDR3 totals 12 residues. CDR3 in amino acids: CASRDLYNEQFF. The CDR3 nucleotides read TGTGCCTCCAGGGACCTATACAATGAGCAGTTCTTC.

The chain combines TRBV12-2 with TRBJ2-3; TRBD2 reflects the table's D call only, with no check against the DNA. TRBV12-2 is a documented pseudogene. This CDR3 is built from 14 residues. The CDR3 here is CASLHSGGTDTQYF. The DNA for the CDR3 is TGTGCAAGTCTCCATAGCGGCGGCACAGATACGCAGTATTTT.